Listed below are T cell receptor beta chains from one sample, sequenced in a study of blood T cell repertoires in COVID-19. Sequenced by immunoSEQ multiplex PCR; TCRdb stores in-frame clones only, minus some. The repertoire holds about 53,000 clones, about 86% seen once, with approximately 3.8% in the top ten. The specimen sequenced was peripheral blood. Receptor source: a man aged 45-60 years with acute or convalescent COVID-19. Each CDR3 is given with its conserved first and last residue. A D gene is named only where the DNA matches it firmly. Rows give clone size only sometimes, using once, few, many, or a class for an expanded clone.

few,TRBJ2-7,TRBV6-5,NA,TGTGCCCTGGGGGGACTTTTCTACGAGCAGTACTTC,CALGGLFYEQYF
medium-sized,TRBJ2-7,TRBV3-1/TRBV3-2,TRBD2,TGTGCCAGCAGCCAAGACCCCGGCGGGGGGGCCTACGAGCAGTACTTC,CASSQDPGGGAYEQYF
NA,TRBJ1-2,TRBV19,NA,TGTGCCAGTAGTCCAAGACCCAATCAGGGTAACTATGGCTACACCTTC,CASSPRPNQGNYGYTF
NA,TRBJ1-1,TRBV29-1,NA,TGCAGCGTCCTTCGGCAGGGTGAAGCTTTCTTT,CSVLRQGEAFF
NA,TRBJ1-1,TRBV12-5,NA,TGTGCTAGTGGCCTGCACAGTAACACTGAAGCTTTCTTT,CASGLHSNTEAFF
once,TRBJ1-1,TRBV19,TRBD1,TGTGCCAGCCGGGACAGGCCGAACACTGAAGCTTTCTTT,CASRDRPNTEAFF
NA,TRBJ2-5,TRBV27,TRBD2,TGTGCCAGCAGATCGGGAGGGGAAGAGACCCAGTACTTC,CASRSGGEETQYF
NA,TRBJ2-7,TRBV16,NA,TGTGCCAGCAGCCAAATGGGTGTCGGAAGGGGGACGAGCTCCTACGAGCAGTACTTC,CASSQMGVGRGTSSYEQYF
NA,TRBJ1-2,TRBV28,TRBD1,TGTGCCAGCAGTCAACAGGGGGCATTCTATGGCTACACCTTC,CASSQQGAFYGYTF
NA,TRBJ2-3,TRBV6-4,NA,TGTGCCAGCAGTGTCCAGGGAAACACAGATACGCAGTATTTT,CASSVQGNTDTQYF
NA,TRBJ1-5,TRBV6-1,NA,TGTGCCAGCAGTGAATGGACAGCTAGAAGCGGAAGCAATCAGCCCCAGCATTTT,CASSEWTARSGSNQPQHF
NA,TRBJ1-2,TRBV19,NA,TGTGCCAGTAGTGTACAGGGTGCGGATGGCTACACCTTC,CASSVQGADGYTF